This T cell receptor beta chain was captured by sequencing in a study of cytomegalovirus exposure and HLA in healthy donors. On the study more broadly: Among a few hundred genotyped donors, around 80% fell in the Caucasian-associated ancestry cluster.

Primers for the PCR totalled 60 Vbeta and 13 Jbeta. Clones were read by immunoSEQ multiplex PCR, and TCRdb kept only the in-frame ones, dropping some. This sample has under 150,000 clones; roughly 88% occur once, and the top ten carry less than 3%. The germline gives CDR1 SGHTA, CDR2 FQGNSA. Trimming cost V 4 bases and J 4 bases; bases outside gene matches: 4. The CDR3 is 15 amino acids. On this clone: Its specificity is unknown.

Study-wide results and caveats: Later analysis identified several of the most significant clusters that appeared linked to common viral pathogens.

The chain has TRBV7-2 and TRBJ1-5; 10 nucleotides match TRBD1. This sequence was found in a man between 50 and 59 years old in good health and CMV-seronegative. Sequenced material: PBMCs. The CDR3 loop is CASSSGDRGNQPQHF. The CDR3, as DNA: TGTGCCAGCAGCTCGGGGGACAGGGGAAATCAGCCCCAGCATTTT. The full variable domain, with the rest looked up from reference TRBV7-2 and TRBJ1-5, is GAGVSQSPSNKVTEKGKDVELRCDPISGHTALYWYRQSLGQGLEFLIYFQGNSAPDKSGLPSDRFSAERTGGSVSTLTIQRTQQEDSAVYLCASSSGDRGNQPQHFGDGTRLSIL.